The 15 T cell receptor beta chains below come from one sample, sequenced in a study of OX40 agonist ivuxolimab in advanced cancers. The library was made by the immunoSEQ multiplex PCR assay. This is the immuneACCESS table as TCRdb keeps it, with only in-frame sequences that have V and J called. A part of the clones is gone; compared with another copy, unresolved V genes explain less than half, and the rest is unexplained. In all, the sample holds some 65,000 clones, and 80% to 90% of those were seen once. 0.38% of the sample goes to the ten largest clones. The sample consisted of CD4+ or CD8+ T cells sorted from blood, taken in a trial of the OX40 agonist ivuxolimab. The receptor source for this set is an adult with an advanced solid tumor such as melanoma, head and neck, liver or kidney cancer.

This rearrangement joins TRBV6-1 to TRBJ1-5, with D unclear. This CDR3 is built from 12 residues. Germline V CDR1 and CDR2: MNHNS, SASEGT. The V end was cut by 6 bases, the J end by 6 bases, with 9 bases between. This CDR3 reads CASRAGGQPQHF. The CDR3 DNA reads TGTGCCAGCAGGGCAGGAGGTCAGCCCCAGCATTTT.

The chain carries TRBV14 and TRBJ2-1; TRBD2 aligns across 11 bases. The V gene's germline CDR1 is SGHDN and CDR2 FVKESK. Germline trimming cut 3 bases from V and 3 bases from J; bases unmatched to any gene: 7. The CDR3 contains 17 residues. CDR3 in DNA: TGTGCCAGCAGCCAGGATCAAGGACTAGCGGGCTACAATGAGCAGTTCTTC. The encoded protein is CASSQDQGLAGYNEQFF.

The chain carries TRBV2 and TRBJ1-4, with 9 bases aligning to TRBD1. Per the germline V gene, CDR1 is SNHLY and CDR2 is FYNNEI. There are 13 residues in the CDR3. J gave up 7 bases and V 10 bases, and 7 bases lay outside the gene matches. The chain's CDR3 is CATQQGAREKLFF. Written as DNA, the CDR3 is TGTGCCACCCAACAGGGGGCGCGTGAAAAACTGTTTTTT.

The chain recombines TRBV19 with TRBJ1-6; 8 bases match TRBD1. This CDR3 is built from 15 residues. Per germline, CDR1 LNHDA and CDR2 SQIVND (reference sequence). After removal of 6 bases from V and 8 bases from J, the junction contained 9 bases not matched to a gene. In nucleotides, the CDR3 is TGTGCCAGTAGGGTTGACAGGGGTGGTTATTCACCCCTCCACTTT. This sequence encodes CASRVDRGGYSPLHF.

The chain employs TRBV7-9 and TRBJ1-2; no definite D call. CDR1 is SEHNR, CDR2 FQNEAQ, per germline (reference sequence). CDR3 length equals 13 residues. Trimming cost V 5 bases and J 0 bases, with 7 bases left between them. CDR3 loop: CASSLNTNYGYTF. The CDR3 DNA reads TGTGCCAGCAGCCTCAACACTAACTATGGCTACACCTTC.

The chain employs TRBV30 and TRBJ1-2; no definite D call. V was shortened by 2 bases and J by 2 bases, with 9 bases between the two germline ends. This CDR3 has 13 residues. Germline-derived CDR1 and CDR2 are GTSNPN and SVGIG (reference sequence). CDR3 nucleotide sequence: TGTGCCTGGAGTTCCCAGTACAACTATGGCTACACCTTC. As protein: CAWSSQYNYGYTF.

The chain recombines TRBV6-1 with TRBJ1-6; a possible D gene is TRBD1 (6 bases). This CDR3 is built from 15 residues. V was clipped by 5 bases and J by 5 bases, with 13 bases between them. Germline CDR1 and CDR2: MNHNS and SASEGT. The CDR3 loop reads CASSPTGWNNSPLHF. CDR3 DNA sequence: TGTGCCAGCAGTCCTACAGGGTGGAATAATTCACCCCTCCACTTT.

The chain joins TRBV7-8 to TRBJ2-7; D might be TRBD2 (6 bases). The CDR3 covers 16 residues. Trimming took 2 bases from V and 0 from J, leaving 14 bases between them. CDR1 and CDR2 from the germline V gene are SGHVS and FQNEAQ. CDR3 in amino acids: CASSLRGAGSSYEQYF. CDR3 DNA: TGTGCCAGCAGCTTACGGGGAGCGGGCAGCTCCTACGAGCAGTACTTC.

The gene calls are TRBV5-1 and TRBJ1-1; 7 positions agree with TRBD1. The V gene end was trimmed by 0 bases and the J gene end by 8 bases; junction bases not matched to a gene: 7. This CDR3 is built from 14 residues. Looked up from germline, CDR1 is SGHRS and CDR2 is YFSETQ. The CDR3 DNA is TGCGCCAGCAGCTTGGGTGGGACAGCCAACGAAGCTTTCTTT. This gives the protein CASSLGGTANEAFF. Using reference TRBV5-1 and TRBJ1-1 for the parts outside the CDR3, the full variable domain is KAGVTQTPRYLIKTRGQQVTLSCSPISGHRSVSWYQQTPGQGLQFLFEYFSETQRNKGNFPGRFSGRQFSNSRSEMNVSTLELGDSALYLCASSLGGTANEAFFGQGTRLTVV.

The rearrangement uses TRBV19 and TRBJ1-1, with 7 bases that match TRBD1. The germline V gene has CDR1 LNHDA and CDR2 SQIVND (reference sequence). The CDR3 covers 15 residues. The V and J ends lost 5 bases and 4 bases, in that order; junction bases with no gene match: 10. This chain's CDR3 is CASSPKTGPTTEAFF. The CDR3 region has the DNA TGTGCCAGTAGTCCCAAGACAGGGCCGACCACTGAAGCTTTCTTT.

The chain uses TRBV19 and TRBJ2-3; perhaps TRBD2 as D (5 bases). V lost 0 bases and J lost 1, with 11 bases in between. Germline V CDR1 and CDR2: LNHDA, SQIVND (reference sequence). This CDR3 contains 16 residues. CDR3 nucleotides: TGTGCCAGTAGTATAGATCTCGGGGTGGGCACAGATACGCAGTATTTT. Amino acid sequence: CASSIDLGVGTDTQYF.

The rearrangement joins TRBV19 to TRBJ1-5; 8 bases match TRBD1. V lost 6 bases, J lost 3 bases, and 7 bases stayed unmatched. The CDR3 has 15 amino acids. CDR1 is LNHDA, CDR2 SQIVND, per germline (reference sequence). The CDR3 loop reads CASRSDRGHNQPQHF. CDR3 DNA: TGTGCCAGTAGATCCGACAGGGGCCACAATCAGCCCCAGCATTTT. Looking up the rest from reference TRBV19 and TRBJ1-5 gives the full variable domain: DGGITQSPKYLFRKEGQNVTLSCEQNLNHDAMYWYRQDPGQGLRLIYYSQIVNDFQKGDIAEGYSVSREKKESFPLTVTSAQKNPTAFYLCASRSDRGHNQPQHFGDGTRLSIL.

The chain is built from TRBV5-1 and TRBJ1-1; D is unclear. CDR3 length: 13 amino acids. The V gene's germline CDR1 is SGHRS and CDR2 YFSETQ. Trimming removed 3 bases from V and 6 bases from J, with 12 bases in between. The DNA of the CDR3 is TGCGCCAGCAGCTCGGGAGTCGGGGCTGAAGCTTTCTTT. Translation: CASSSGVGAEAFF.

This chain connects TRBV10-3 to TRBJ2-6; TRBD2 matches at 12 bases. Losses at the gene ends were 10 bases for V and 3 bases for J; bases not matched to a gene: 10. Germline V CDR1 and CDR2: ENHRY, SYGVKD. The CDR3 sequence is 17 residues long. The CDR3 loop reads CATSSRTSGDGANVLTF. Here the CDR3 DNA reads TGTGCCACCTCTTCCCGGACTAGCGGGGATGGGGCCAACGTCCTGACTTTC.

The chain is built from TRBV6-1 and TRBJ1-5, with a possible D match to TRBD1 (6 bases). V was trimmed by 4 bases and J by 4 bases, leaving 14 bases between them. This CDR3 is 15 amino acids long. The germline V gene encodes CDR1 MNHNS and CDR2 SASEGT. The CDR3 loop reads CASSGTGRRNQPQHF. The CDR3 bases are TGTGCCAGCAGTGGAACAGGGAGGAGAAATCAGCCCCAGCATTTT.